This is a list of T cell receptor beta chains from one sample in a study of cytomegalovirus exposure and HLA in healthy donors. Measured with immunoSEQ multiplex PCR; TCRdb has only the in-frame clones, and not every one. The sample carries approximately 160,000 clones, about 76% recorded once. Sequenced input: PBMCs. Receptor source: a male donor in good health and CMV-seropositive. Both conserved end residues are part of each CDR3. The D gene is left open where the match is weak. Size values are once, few and many counts, or a class for expanded clones, and some rows have none.

j_call d_call clone_size v_call cdr3_aa cdr3_nt
TRBJ2-1 TRBD2 once TRBV10-3 CAISELLAGRNNEQFF TGTGCCATCAGTGAGCTACTAGCGGGGAGAAACAATGAGCAGTTCTTC
TRBJ1-6 TRBD1 . TRBV18 CASSPDRGNSPLHF TGTGCCAGCTCACCGGACAGGGGTAATTCACCCCTCCACTTT
TRBJ2-7 . . TRBV27 CASSYSRSSYEQYF TGTGCCAGCAGTTATAGTCGGTCCTCCTACGAGCAGTACTTC
TRBJ1-2 TRBD1 few TRBV5-1 CASSLTGTDETTF TGCGCCAGCAGCTTGACCGGGACAGACGAAACCACCTTC
TRBJ1-1 . . TRBV27 CASSPGSGLNTEAFF TGTGCCAGCAGTCCAGGGTCCGGGCTGAACACTGAAGCTTTCTTT
TRBJ1-4 . . TRBV5-6 CASSSALLDSGYGEKLFF TGTGCCAGCAGCTCGGCACTCCTCGACAGCGGGTACGGTGAAAAACTGTTTTTT
TRBJ2-2 . . TRBV2 CASSGGTAGPDTGELFF TGTGCCAGCAGTGGGGGAACTGCGGGGCCCGACACCGGGGAGCTGTTTTTT
TRBJ2-2 . few TRBV7-9 CASSPRGGARTGELFF TGTGCCAGCAGCCCCCGAGGGGGGGCAAGAACCGGGGAGCTGTTTTTT
TRBJ2-1 TRBD1 . TRBV19 CASTSDRGQYNEQFF TGTGCCAGTACCTCCGACAGGGGGCAGTACAATGAGCAGTTCTTC
TRBJ1-1 . few TRBV6-6 CASKGRPPEGEAFF TGTGCCAGCAAAGGTCGGCCCCCGGAGGGTGAAGCTTTCTTT
TRBJ1-3 TRBD1 once TRBV11-1 CASSPDRVSGNTIYF TGTGCCAGCAGCCCGGACAGGGTCTCTGGAAACACCATATATTTT
TRBJ1-1 TRBD1 . TRBV11-2 CASSRTDRASTEAFF TGTGCCAGCAGCCGTACTGACAGGGCGAGCACTGAAGCTTTCTTT
TRBJ2-7 TRBD1 . TRBV7-9 CASSPGTGVYEQYF TGTGCCAGCAGCCCCGGGACAGGGGTCTACGAGCAGTACTTC
TRBJ1-5 TRBD1 . TRBV29-1 CSVDGSGTGGGLFDNQPQHF TGCAGCGTTGACGGATCAGGGACAGGGGGAGGTTTGTTCGACAATCAGCCCCAGCATTTT
TRBJ1-2 TRBD1 . TRBV4-2 CASSQDGQGAYGYTF TGTGCCAGCAGCCAGGACGGACAGGGCGCCTATGGCTACACCTTC
TRBJ1-2 TRBD1 . TRBV9 CASSVGNGTANYGYTF TGTGCCAGCAGCGTAGGGAATGGGACAGCTAACTATGGCTACACCTTC
TRBJ2-1 TRBD2 once TRBV6-6 CASRLAGGPGEQFF TGTGCCAGCAGGCTAGCGGGGGGGCCCGGTGAGCAGTTCTTC
TRBJ2-4 TRBD1 . TRBV5-4 CAVETGKNIQYF TGTGCTGTCGAGACAGGGAAAAACATTCAGTACTTC
TRBJ1-5 . . TRBV21-1 CASSKGPQGEDVGQPQHF TGTGCCAGCAGCAAAGGGCCTCAGGGTGAGGACGTAGGTCAGCCCCAGCATTTT
TRBJ2-1 . . TRBV27 CASSLSDSPYNEQFF TGTGCCAGCAGCTTGTCGGACAGCCCGTACAATGAGCAGTTCTTC
TRBJ2-3 . few TRBV28 CASKRGRSTDTQYF TGTGCCAGCAAGAGGGGGAGAAGCACAGATACGCAGTATTTT
TRBJ1-1 . . TRBV28 CASRPHRENTEAFF TGTGCCAGCAGACCCCACAGGGAGAACACTGAAGCTTTCTTT
TRBJ2-7 . . TRBV5-1 CASSLGVGIYEQYF TGCGCCAGCAGCTTAGGGGTAGGGATCTACGAGCAGTACTTC
TRBJ1-2 . . TRBV9 CASSVLRGGYTF TGTGCCAGCAGCGTACTCCGAGGGGGCTACACCTTC
TRBJ2-7 . few TRBV6-5 CASRANSYEQYF TGTGCCAGCAGAGCCAACTCCTACGAGCAGTACTTC
TRBJ1-2 . . TRBV6-6 CASRRLSGTYNYGYTF TGTGCCAGCAGACGTCTTTCCGGGACTTATAACTATGGCTACACCTTC
TRBJ2-7 TRBD2 . TRBV7-2 CASSYSSGSSYEQYF TGTGCCAGCAGTTACTCTAGCGGGAGCTCCTACGAGCAGTACTTC
TRBJ2-7 TRBD2 few TRBV5-1 CASSYGPSGGNEQYF TGCGCCAGCAGCTACGGGCCCAGCGGGGGAAACGAGCAGTACTTC
TRBJ1-4 . few TRBV15 CATSRGVGVATNEKLFF TGTGCCACCAGCAGAGGTGTGGGAGTAGCAACTAATGAAAAACTGTTTTTT
TRBJ1-5 . once TRBV19 CASSSPGFWNQPQHF TGTGCCAGTAGTTCCCCAGGGTTCTGGAATCAGCCCCAGCATTTT
TRBJ2-3 . . TRBV6-1 CASSEVPIGGMQYF TGTGCCAGCAGTGAAGTCCCGATCGGCGGGATGCAGTATTTT
TRBJ2-7 . . TRBV25-1 CASSDPQRGTREQYF TGTGCCAGCAGTGATCCCCAAAGGGGGACACGGGAGCAGTACTTC
TRBJ1-4 TRBD1 . TRBV6-6 CASSYEDRVGDEKLFF TGTGCCAGCAGTTACGAGGACAGGGTTGGAGATGAAAAACTGTTTTTT
TRBJ2-7 TRBD2 once TRBV4-1 CASSQGGTSGATYEQYF TGCGCCAGCAGCCAAGGCGGGACTAGCGGGGCCACATACGAGCAGTACTTC
TRBJ2-1 TRBD2 . TRBV5-1 CASSLMRAGKEQFF TGCGCCAGCAGCTTGATGAGAGCGGGAAAGGAGCAGTTCTTC
TRBJ2-7 . . TRBV11-2 CASSWGSSYEQYF TGTGCCAGCAGTTGGGGCTCTTCCTACGAGCAGTACTTC
TRBJ2-1 . . TRBV6-6 CASSSPGGSSYNEQFF TGTGCCAGCAGTTCCCCCGGCGGTAGCTCCTACAATGAGCAGTTCTTC
TRBJ1-4 TRBD1 . TRBV27 CASSDRVDEKLFF TGTGCCAGCAGCGACAGGGTGGACGAAAAACTGTTTTTT
TRBJ2-7 TRBD1 . TRBV5-1 CASSWTGGSYEQYF TGCGCCAGCAGCTGGACAGGGGGCTCCTACGAGCAGTACTTC
TRBJ2-7 . . TRBV19 CASSIGSGKGYEQYF TGTGCCAGTAGTATAGGATCAGGGAAGGGCTACGAGCAGTACTTC
TRBJ2-2 . . TRBV18 CASFPDSRTGELFF TGTGCCAGCTTTCCGGACAGCCGCACCGGGGAGCTGTTTTTT
TRBJ2-7 TRBD1 . TRBV10-3 CAISESGDSYEQYF TGTGCCATCAGTGAGTCGGGGGACAGCTACGAGCAGTACTTC
TRBJ2-3 TRBD2 . TRBV7-2 CASSFRLAGVTDTQYF TGTGCCAGCAGCTTCCGACTAGCGGGAGTCACAGATACGCAGTATTTT
TRBJ1-1 TRBD1 few TRBV14 CASSLRDRGAGNTEAFF TGTGCCAGCAGCCTCCGGGACAGGGGCGCCGGGAACACTGAAGCTTTCTTT
TRBJ1-1 . once TRBV6-5 CAGSTGNTEAFF TGTGCCGGCAGCACCGGGAACACTGAAGCTTTCTTT
TRBJ2-2 TRBD1 few TRBV6-5 CASSYSTGAGGELFF TGTGCCAGCAGTTACTCAACAGGGGCGGGTGGGGAGCTGTTTTTT
TRBJ1-2 . . TRBV4-2 CASSPAGDSYTF TGTGCCAGCAGCCCAGCGGGGGACAGCTACACCTTC
TRBJ2-2 . . TRBV19 CASSRQWNTGELFF TGTGCCAGTAGCAGACAGTGGAACACCGGGGAGCTGTTTTTT
TRBJ2-7 . once TRBV5-5 CASSPGYEQYF TGTGCCAGCAGCCCCGGTTACGAGCAGTACTTC
TRBJ2-1 TRBD1 . TRBV6-1 CASRETGGNEQFF TGTGCCAGCAGAGAAACAGGGGGCAATGAGCAGTTCTTC
TRBJ2-5 TRBD1 . TRBV9 CASSAEDRGGETQYF TGTGCCAGCAGCGCAGAGGACAGGGGGGGAGAGACCCAGTACTTC
TRBJ1-6 TRBD1 . TRBV6-5 CASSGAGTGDSPLHF TGTGCCAGCAGCGGAGCCGGGACAGGGGATTCACCCCTCCACTTT
TRBJ1-2 . . TRBV7-9 CSSSFIKGEYGYTF TGTTCCAGCAGCTTTATCAAGGGAGAATATGGCTACACCTTC